This entry lists 32 T cell receptor beta chains sequenced from one sample in a study of glioma-infiltrating T cells after dendritic cell vaccination. Sample time point: after dendritic cell vaccination, including at tumor progression/relapse. The method was immunoSEQ multiplex PCR; TCRdb's version includes in-frame clones alone and lacks a portion of them. The repertoire includes about 76,000 clones, roughly 84% of them detected once, and approximately 2.2% sits in the top ten. Sequencing was performed on blood, taken after dendritic cell vaccination. Source of these receptors: a human donor with glioblastoma.

In this sample, this clone turned up a few times. The chain uses TRBV25-1 and TRBJ2-3; the match to TRBD2 covers 8 bases. J lost 0 bases, V lost 1 base, and 3 bases had no gene match. CDR3 length: 16 amino acids. The germline gives CDR1 MGHDK, CDR2 SYGVNS. For the CDR3, the DNA is TGTGCCAGCAGTGAATTGCGGGGGGACAGCACAGATACGCAGTATTTT. Translating gives CASSELRGDSTDTQYF.

This clone was observed once. CDR3 region: CASSFGVGEKLFF. The CDR3 bases are TGTGCCAGCAGTTTCGGGGTTGGGGAAAAACTGTTTTTT. The chain employs TRBV28 and TRBJ1-4; D is uncertain. V lost 3 bases and J 8 bases, leaving 10 bases between the germline ends. The CDR3 is made up of 13 amino acids. Germline V lookup: CDR1 MDHEN, CDR2 SYDVKM.

This sequence joins TRBV11-3 and TRBJ2-7; the D gene is possibly TRBD1 (6 bases). CDR3 length: 15 amino acids. The germline V gene encodes CDR1 SGHNT and CDR2 YENEEA. Trimming stripped 2 bases from V and 2 bases from J, with 13 bases between. This CDR3 is CASSLSRTVTYEQYF. In DNA form, the CDR3 reads TGTGCCAGCAGCTTATCGAGGACAGTTACCTACGAGCAGTACTTC. The full variable domain, in which reference TRBV11-3 and TRBJ2-7 provide the parts outside the CDR3, is EAGVVQSPRYKIIEKKQPVAFWCNPISGHNTLYWYLQNLGQGPELLIRYENEEAVDDSQLPKDRFSAERLKGVDSTLKIQPAELGDSAVYLCASSLSRTVTYEQYFGPGTRLTVT.

This clone showed up just once. V gene TRBV6-5 combines with J gene TRBJ1-2, with TRBD1 matching over 7 bases. The CDR3 sequence is 14 residues long. CDR1 and CDR2 (germline): MNHEY, SVGAGI. V lost 4 bases to trimming and J lost 6 bases; unmatched junction nucleotides: 8. CDR3 residues: CASSFSGQWNGYTF. The CDR3 bases are TGTGCCAGCAGTTTTTCGGGACAGTGGAATGGCTACACCTTC.

This clone was recorded only once. This rearrangement joins TRBV12-5 to TRBJ2-1; tentatively, D is TRBD2 (5 bases). V gave up 1 base and J gave up 3 bases, with 16 bases separating them. The CDR3 sequence is 17 residues long. From germline, CDR1 is LGHNT and CDR2 FRNRAP. The CDR3: CASGLARSRDLYNEQFF. In DNA form, the CDR3 reads TGTGCTAGTGGTTTGGCCCGTTCGAGGGATCTCTACAATGAGCAGTTCTTC.

The chain employs TRBV7-9 and TRBJ2-1; 8 bases agree with TRBD1. The CDR3 sequence is 15 residues long. Germline V gives CDR1 SEHNR, CDR2 FQNEAQ (reference sequence). V dropped 5 bases and J dropped 4; count of bases not matched to a gene: 7. The CDR3 DNA sequence: TGTGCCAGCAGCCGCCGAAGGACAGGGTACAATGAGCAGTTCTTC. This translates into CASSRRRTGYNEQFF.

The J gene is TRBJ2-5, the V gene TRBV5-6, with D possibly matching TRBD2 (5 bases). The CDR3 is 15 amino acids. The V gene lost 4 bases and the J gene lost 1 base, with 14 bases spanning the gap. Germline lookup yields CDR1 SGHDT and CDR2 YYEEEE. The CDR3 is CASSLEMSGQETQYF. CDR3 nucleotides: TGTGCCAGCAGCCTGGAGATGAGCGGCCAAGAGACCCAGTACTTC.

In DNA, the CDR3 is TGTGCCAGCAGCTTACTCGGTAGCCCCAGCTACAATGAGCAGTTCTTC. Protein product: CASSLLGSPSYNEQFF. The chain is built from TRBV7-2 and TRBJ2-1, with D hard to call. Trimming cost V 2 bases and J 3 bases, with 14 bases left between them. The CDR3 covers 16 residues. The germline CDR1 and CDR2 sequences are SGHTA and FQGNSA.

The gene calls are TRBV19 and TRBJ2-2, with 10 bases fitting TRBD1. Germline values: CDR1 LNHDA, CDR2 SQIVND (reference sequence). Losses at the gene ends were 4 bases for V and 8 bases for J; bases not matched to a gene: 4. The CDR3 has 14 residues. CDR3 in amino acids: CASSRGQGWGELFF. DNA of the CDR3: TGTGCCAGTAGTAGGGGACAGGGGTGGGGGGAGCTGTTTTTT.

The genes are TRBV5-6 and TRBJ2-3; D uncertain. V was trimmed by 1 base and J by 1 base, leaving 4 bases between them. Germline V gene sequence: CDR1 SGHDT, CDR2 YYEEEE. The CDR3 contains 13 residues. CDR3 sequence reads: CASSLTGTDTQYF. Written as DNA, the CDR3 is TGTGCCAGCAGCTTGACAGGCACAGATACGCAGTATTTT.

This clone was seen a few times. The chain is built from TRBV19 and TRBJ2-7; 10 bases align to TRBD1. Germline-derived CDR1 and CDR2 are LNHDA and SQIVND (reference sequence). This CDR3 region has 14 residues. Germline trimming cut 4 bases from V and 4 bases from J; bases unmatched to any gene: 4. This CDR3 reads CASSRTGGKYEQYF. In nucleotides, the CDR3 is TGTGCCAGTAGTAGGACAGGGGGGAAGTACGAGCAGTACTTC.

The V gene is TRBV11-2, the J gene TRBJ2-5; D perhaps matches TRBD1 (6 bases). With 1 base removed from V and 4 bases from J, the gap between germline ends came to 7 bases. The germline CDR1 and CDR2 sequences are SGHAT and FQNNGV. The CDR3 sequence is 13 residues long. Here the CDR3 reads CASSLAGAETQYF. The CDR3 bases are TGTGCCAGCAGCTTAGCAGGGGCAGAGACCCAGTACTTC.

As regards this clone: Its ends do not fully match the called genes, so a read error is possible. The CDR3 DNA reads as TGTGCTAGCAGCCCAGGGGGGCACAGGGCTTTCGGTGAGCAGTTCTTC. Translation gives CASSPGGHRAFGEQFF. The V and J genes are TRBV7-7 and TRBJ2-1; D is possibly TRBD1 (7 bases). This CDR3 contains 16 residues. Germline assignment: CDR1 SSHAT and CDR2 FNYEAQ (reference sequence). Full variable domain (missing parts from reference TRBV7-7 and TRBJ2-1): GAGVSQSPRYKVTKRGQDVTLRCDPISSHATLYWYQQALGQGPEFLTYFNYEAQPDKSGLPSDRFSAERPEGSISTLTIQRTEQRDSAMYRCASSPGGHRAFGEQFFGPGTRLTVL.

J is TRBJ1-5 and V is TRBV19; no clear D gene. The CDR3 has 13 residues. The V and J ends lost 0 bases and 6 bases respectively, with 6 bases between them. Germline assignment: CDR1 LNHDA and CDR2 SQIVND (reference sequence). CDR3 amino acids: CASSIETIQPQHF. The CDR3 DNA reads TGTGCCAGTAGTATAGAGACAATTCAGCCCCAGCATTTT.

The chain couples TRBV5-4 to TRBJ2-7; 11 bases line up with TRBD1. J gave up 0 bases and V 5 bases, and 4 bases lay outside the gene matches. This CDR3 contains 15 residues. Germline CDR1 and CDR2: SGHNT and YYREEE (reference sequence). The CDR3, as DNA: TGTGCCAGCAGGTCGGGACAGGGGGGCTCCTACGAGCAGTACTTC. Its protein product is CASRSGQGGSYEQYF.

The V call is TRBV5-1, the J call TRBJ2-6, with a tentative D call TRBD2 (6 bases). This CDR3 spans 17 amino acids. V lost 0 bases and J lost 3, with 13 bases in between. Germline assignment: CDR1 SGHRS and CDR2 YFSETQ. The CDR3 sequence: CASSLGGGLGGANVLTF. CDR3 nucleotide sequence: TGCGCCAGCAGCTTGGGGGGAGGACTCGGTGGGGCCAACGTCCTGACTTTC.

This sequence joins TRBV18 and TRBJ1-2; TRBD1 matches at 7 bases. Germline V gives CDR1 KGHSH, CDR2 LQKENI. CDR3 length: 13 amino acids. J lost 5 bases, V lost 4 bases, and 4 bases had no gene match. DNA of the CDR3: TGTGCCAGCTCACTCGGGACAGAATATGGCTACACCTTC. It is translated as CASSLGTEYGYTF. The whole variable domain, filled in from reference TRBV18 and TRBJ1-2, reads NAGVMQNPRHLVRRRGQEARLRCSPMKGHSHVYWYRQLPEEGLKFMVYLQKENIIDESGMPKERFSAEFPKEGPSILRIQQVVRGDSAAYFCASSLGTEYGYTFGSGTRLTVV.

This chain connects TRBV7-9 to TRBJ1-1, with TRBD1 matching 9 bases. This CDR3 is built from 16 residues. V was clipped by 0 bases and J by 4 bases; unmatched bases: 6. Germline CDR1 reads SEHNR; CDR2 reads FQNEAQ (reference sequence). CDR3 sequence: CASSLARTGEATEAFF. The CDR3 nucleotides read TGTGCCAGCAGCTTAGCGAGGACAGGGGAGGCCACTGAAGCTTTCTTT.

Note on this clone: One junction end disagrees with the germline gene, perhaps due to a read error. The chain couples TRBV2 to TRBJ1-1; D gene ambiguous. The CDR3 sequence is 13 residues long. Per germline, CDR1 SNHLY and CDR2 FYNNEI. The CDR3: CASREGVGTEAFF. The DNA of the CDR3 is TGTGCCAGCAGAGAAGGAGTTGGCACTGAAGCTTTCTTT.

V is TRBV7-6 and J is TRBJ2-1, with D perhaps TRBD2 (6 bases). With 5 bases removed from V and 0 bases from J, the gap between germline ends came to 14 bases. The CDR3 has 16 amino acids. Germline V gives CDR1 SGHVS, CDR2 FNYEAQ. This CDR3 is CASSQIAVSSYNEQFF. CDR3 nucleotides: TGTGCCAGCAGCCAGATAGCGGTTAGCTCCTACAATGAGCAGTTCTTC.

This clone was seen only a few times. The chain employs TRBV6-6 and TRBJ1-1, with TRBD1 as a possible D gene (5 bases). The V end was cut by 8 bases, the J end by 5 bases, with 15 bases between. The germline V gene encodes CDR1 MNHNY and CDR2 SVGAGI (reference sequence). The CDR3 loop spans 13 amino acids. CDR3 nucleotides: TGTGCCAGCGCTCCGGGGGGAAGTACTGAAGCTTTCTTT. Translating gives CASAPGGSTEAFF.

V gene TRBV5-1 combines with J gene TRBJ2-2, with 7 bases fitting TRBD1. After removal of 4 bases from V and 0 bases from J, the junction contained 3 bases not matched to a gene. The CDR3 is 15 amino acids. Germline assignment: CDR1 SGHRS and CDR2 YFSETQ. Here the CDR3 DNA reads TGCGCCAGCAGCGTGACAGGGTCGAACACCGGGGAGCTGTTTTTT. This sequence encodes CASSVTGSNTGELFF.

The chain uses TRBV7-6 and TRBJ2-5; 9 positions agree with TRBD2. This CDR3 comprises 17 residues. Per the germline V gene, CDR1 is SGHVS and CDR2 is FNYEAQ. The V segment lost 4 bases and the J segment 5 bases; nucleotides outside the gene matches: 14. The CDR3 region is CASSSPTEREVEETQYF. The DNA of the CDR3 is TGTGCCAGCAGCTCGCCGACTGAGCGGGAGGTGGAGGAGACCCAGTACTTC.

V gene TRBV5-1 combines with J gene TRBJ1-1; D is undetermined. Germline V CDR1 and CDR2: SGHRS, YFSETQ. The CDR3 consists of 14 residues. Trimming removed 4 bases at V and 0 bases at J, with 10 bases between. CDR3 region: CASSLQDMNTEAFF. DNA of the CDR3: TGCGCCAGCAGCCTCCAGGATATGAACACTGAAGCTTTCTTT.

This clone was recorded a few times. This sequence joins TRBV19 and TRBJ2-1, with D perhaps TRBD1 (6 bases). Germline CDR1 LNHDA, CDR2 SQIVND (reference sequence). The V end lost 10 bases, the J end lost 5 bases, and 18 bases lay between the germline ends. This CDR3 is 14 amino acids long. CDR3 nucleotide sequence: TGTGCCACCCAGGGACAACGCCACAACAATGAGCAGTTCTTC. Protein: CATQGQRHNNEQFF.

This sequence joins TRBV28 and TRBJ2-7, with 12 bases fitting TRBD2. This CDR3 region has 14 residues. Losses at the gene ends were 6 bases for V and 5 bases for J; bases not matched to a gene: 5. The germline V gene has CDR1 MDHEN and CDR2 SYDVKM. As DNA, the CDR3 is TGTGCCAGCAGCACTAGCGGGAGGCACGACGAGCAGTACTTC. It is translated as CASSTSGRHDEQYF.

The gene calls are TRBV6-6 and TRBJ1-6, with D perhaps matching TRBD1 (5 bases). The V end was cut by 7 bases, the J end by 9 bases, with 10 bases between. Germline CDR1 reads MNHNY; CDR2 reads SVGAGI (reference sequence). The CDR3 consists of 12 residues. The CDR3 region has the DNA TGTGCCAGCACGACAGAGTCTTCACCCCTCCACTTT. Protein sequence: CASTTESSPLHF.

V is TRBV6-6 and J is TRBJ2-7; D gene ambiguous. V dropped 4 bases and J dropped 4 bases, with 17 bases sitting between them. The CDR3 contains 15 residues. Germline V CDR1 and CDR2: MNHNY, SVGAGI (reference sequence). The CDR3: CASSSRPVALYEQYF. CDR3 DNA sequence: TGTGCCAGCAGTTCCCGCCCCGTGGCTTTATACGAGCAGTACTTC.

This CDR3 reads CASSLDRTDTYEQYF. The DNA for the CDR3 is TGTGCCAGCAGCTTAGATAGGACGGACACCTACGAGCAGTACTTC. The genes are TRBV7-9 and TRBJ2-7; D possibly corresponds to TRBD1 (5 bases). Trimming removed 1 base at V and 2 bases at J, with 12 bases between. The CDR3 spans 15 residues. CDR1 and CDR2 from the germline V gene are SEHNR and FQNEAQ (reference sequence).

This clone occurred once. The rearrangement uses TRBV10-3 and TRBJ2-5, with 11 bases matching TRBD1. TRBJ2-7 explains the end of the DNA better; the J call may be wrong. Germline V CDR1 and CDR2: ENHRY, SYGVKD. The CDR3 consists of 14 residues. In DNA, the CDR3 is TGTGCCGCCAAACCGGGACAGGGGGTATACGAGCAGTACTTC. Translation: CAAKPGQGVYEQYF.

The chain combines TRBV27 with TRBJ2-1, with TRBD2 identical over 11 bases. The CDR3 runs 17 residues. Germline loops: CDR1 MNHEY, CDR2 SMNVEV (reference sequence). V lost 2 bases to trimming and J lost 8 bases; unmatched junction nucleotides: 11. The CDR3 loop is CASSLQGLAGVGDEQFF. DNA of the CDR3: TGTGCCAGCAGTTTACAAGGACTAGCGGGCGTGGGGGATGAGCAGTTCTTC.

This chain joins TRBV2 and TRBJ2-2, with D hard to call. This CDR3 contains 12 residues. Trimming cost V 6 bases and J 4 bases, with 6 bases left between them. Germline CDR1 reads SNHLY; CDR2 reads FYNNEI. CDR3 nucleotide sequence: TGTGCCAGCAGACCCGGCACCGGGGAGCTGTTTTTT. The encoded protein is CASRPGTGELFF.